Below are 23 T cell receptor beta chains sequenced from a single sample in a study of CD8+ T cells in alopecia areata. Indicated treatment: oral pan-JAK inhibitor, 5-10 mg twice daily. Extracted from the samples, RNA was reverse transcribed into cDNA to serve as the sequencing template. The repertoire was sequenced with immunoSEQ multiplex PCR; TCRdb's copy has only in-frame clones and lacks some. The sample has around 100,000 clones; approximately 54% are singletons. Sequencing used CD8+ T cells sorted from blood, obtained at week 24, from a patient treated with tofacitinib. The receptors come from a human donor with alopecia areata.

The rearrangement uses TRBV19 and TRBJ1-1; D gene unclear. Trimming removed 5 bases from V and 0 bases from J, with 10 bases in between. This CDR3 is 14 amino acids long. Germline CDR1 and CDR2: LNHDA and SQIVND (reference sequence). The CDR3, as DNA: TGTGCCAGTAGTCATCGGGATTTGAACACTGAAGCTTTCTTT. Its translation: CASSHRDLNTEAFF.

The V and J genes are TRBV19 and TRBJ1-2; TRBD1 aligns across 9 bases. This CDR3 has 15 residues. Trimming cost V 4 bases and J 1 base; bases outside gene matches: 4. Per the germline V gene, CDR1 is LNHDA and CDR2 is SQIVND (reference sequence). CDR3 in DNA: TGTGCCAGTAGTACGCGACAGGGGGTTAACTATGGCTACACCTTC. Translation: CASSTRQGVNYGYTF.

The chain recombines TRBV29-1 with TRBJ1-3; no definite D call. The germline V gene has CDR1 SQVTM and CDR2 ANQGSEA. V dropped 1 base and J dropped 2 bases, with 18 bases sitting between them. CDR3 length equals 17 residues. The CDR3: CSVEAPLPGSPGNTIYF. CDR3 bases: TGCAGCGTTGAAGCTCCCCTCCCGGGGTCCCCTGGAAACACCATATATTTT.

This chain connects TRBV27 to TRBJ2-5, with 7 bases aligning to TRBD2. The CDR3 has 16 amino acids. J was trimmed by 0 bases and V by 6 bases; bases with no gene match: 10. Germline V gene data show CDR1 as MNHEY and CDR2 as SMNVEV (reference sequence). Written as DNA, the CDR3 is TGTGCCAGCAGAGTTTGGGGGGGATCCAACCAAGAGACCCAGTACTTC. This sequence encodes CASRVWGGSNQETQYF.

The count of this clone is one. V gene TRBV11-2 combines with J gene TRBJ2-2; D not resolved. V was cut by 5 bases and J by 1 base, with 8 bases left in between. Per the germline V gene, CDR1 is SGHAT and CDR2 is FQNNGV. This CDR3 contains 14 residues. The CDR3 coding sequence is TGTGCCAGCAGCGACGAGCAGAACACCGGGGAGCTGTTTTTT. It specifies CASSDEQNTGELFF.

The table lists this clone with a few counts. The chain is built from TRBV27 and TRBJ1-2, with D hard to call. The V and J ends lost 7 bases and 4 bases respectively, with 13 bases between them. The germline CDR1 and CDR2 sequences are MNHEY and SMNVEV (reference sequence). The CDR3 loop spans 13 amino acids. The CDR3 is CASTPHFGYGYTF. Here the CDR3 DNA reads TGTGCCAGCACTCCCCATTTCGGCTATGGCTACACCTTC.

The table lists this clone with a few counts. The rearrangement joins TRBV4-2 to TRBJ2-1; TRBD1 matches at 9 bases. Trimming removed 3 bases from V and 8 bases from J; junction bases left unmatched: 2. In germline, CDR1 is LGHNA, CDR2 YNFKEQ. The CDR3 sequence is 13 residues long. The CDR3 reads CASSQDRGDEQFF. DNA of the CDR3: TGTGCCAGCAGCCAGGACAGGGGAGATGAGCAGTTCTTC.

V usage is TRBV11-1 and J usage is TRBJ2-5, with 9 bases that match TRBD2. The ends lost 7 bases at V and 4 bases at J; junction bases unmatched: 16. The CDR3 loop spans 17 amino acids. Germline values: CDR1 SGHAT, CDR2 FQDESV (reference sequence). The CDR3 region is CASTHGGLAPVAETQYF. The CDR3 nucleotides are TGTGCCAGCACCCATGGGGGACTAGCCCCGGTCGCAGAGACCCAGTACTTC.

This sequence joins TRBV7-8 and TRBJ2-3; TRBD2 matches 11 bases. This CDR3 region has 16 residues. V shed 5 bases, J shed 2 bases, and the junction held 6 bases outside the gene matches. Germline CDR1 and CDR2: SGHVS and FQNEAQ. The CDR3 region is CASSPRLAGTTDTQYF. The CDR3 bases are TGTGCCAGCAGCCCCAGACTAGCGGGGACCACAGATACGCAGTATTTT.

The sample holds a few counts of this clone. Here the CDR3 DNA reads TGTGCCAGCAGCTTCCAGGATTCCTACGAGCAGTACTTC. Translation: CASSFQDSYEQYF. The gene calls are TRBV7-2 and TRBJ2-7; D remains ambiguous. The CDR3 loop spans 13 amino acids. The V gene's germline CDR1 is SGHTA and CDR2 FQGNSA. Between the trimmed V and J ends, which lost 3 bases and 1 base, there was a span of 7 bases.

This clone occurred once. V is TRBV27 and J is TRBJ2-2, with D perhaps matching TRBD1 (7 bases). Trimming removed 2 bases at V and 7 bases at J, with 11 bases between. Germline V CDR1 and CDR2: MNHEY, SMNVEV (reference sequence). This CDR3 comprises 14 residues. CDR3 residues: CASSLGGGSGELFF. CDR3 bases: TGTGCCAGCAGTTTAGGAGGGGGCAGCGGGGAGCTGTTTTTT.

The gene calls are TRBV30 and TRBJ1-5; D not resolved. The CDR3 runs 15 residues. Deletions cut 1 base from V and 1 base from J, with 11 bases between. Germline V gene data show CDR1 as GTSNPN and CDR2 as SVGIG (reference sequence). Here the CDR3 reads CAWSAGMGSNQPQHF. The CDR3 coding sequence is TGTGCCTGGAGTGCTGGGATGGGCAGCAATCAGCCCCAGCATTTT. The whole variable domain, filled in from reference TRBV30 and TRBJ1-5, reads SQTIHQWPATLVQPVGSPLSLECTVEGTSNPNLYWYRQAAGRGLQLLFYSVGIGQISSEVPQNLSASRPQDRQFILSSKKLLLSDSGFYLCAWSAGMGSNQPQHFGDGTRLSIL.

This clone has a handful of counts. Other DNA sequences in this sample translate to the same CDR3. The genes are TRBV6-5 and TRBJ1-1; D is unclear. Trimming pared 0 bases from V and 2 bases from J, leaving 7 bases between. In germline, CDR1 is MNHEY, CDR2 SVGAGI. This CDR3 has 14 residues. This CDR3 is CASSYSEGNTEAFF. The CDR3 region has the DNA TGTGCCAGCAGTTACTCAGAGGGTAACACTGAAGCTTTCTTT.

The chain recombines TRBV10-3 with TRBJ1-2; unclear D gene. Germline V gene sequence: CDR1 ENHRY, CDR2 SYGVKD. The CDR3 totals 16 residues. Trimming cost V 2 bases and J 0 bases, with 13 bases left between them. CDR3 loop: CAISEDQPKANYGYTF. Written as DNA, the CDR3 is TGTGCCATCAGTGAGGATCAACCGAAAGCTAACTATGGCTACACCTTC.

The chain links TRBV27 to TRBJ2-7, with 9 bases that match TRBD1. This CDR3 has 15 amino acids. V trimming: 4 bases; J trimming: 3 bases; junction bases outside the gene matches: 7. Germline CDR1 MNHEY, CDR2 SMNVEV (reference sequence). The CDR3 here is CASSSRDRVGYEQYF. The DNA of the CDR3 is TGTGCCAGCAGTTCCCGGGACAGGGTTGGCTACGAGCAGTACTTC.

For this clone: At one of its ends the junction is not consistent with the germline gene, which may arise from a read error. This chain joins TRBV7-8 and TRBJ2-7; 7 positions match TRBD1. Germline V lookup: CDR1 SGHVS, CDR2 FQNEAQ. This CDR3 is built from 13 residues. In DNA, the CDR3 is TGCGCCAGCAGTCGGGACAGACCCTACGAGCAGTACTTC. Amino acids: CASSRDRPYEQYF.

CDR3 residues: CASSFVPPDTQYF. CDR3 nucleotide sequence: TGTGCCAGCAGTTTTGTGCCACCAGATACGCAGTATTTT. V and J are TRBV27 and TRBJ2-3; D unresolved. Germline assignment: CDR1 MNHEY and CDR2 SMNVEV (reference sequence). This CDR3 has 13 amino acids. V lost 3 bases, J lost 4 bases, and 8 bases lay in between.

V is TRBV27 and J is TRBJ2-3; D may be TRBD2 (5 bases). The germline CDR1 and CDR2 sequences are MNHEY and SMNVEV (reference sequence). V was shortened by 3 bases and J by 4 bases, with 14 bases between the two germline ends. The CDR3 length is 15 residues. The CDR3 loop is CASSFGGIKADTQYF. In nucleotides, the CDR3 is TGTGCCAGCAGTTTCGGAGGAATAAAGGCAGATACGCAGTATTTT.

This clone was seen a few times. The chain has TRBV27 and TRBJ2-7; 7 bases are shared with TRBD1. V dropped 5 bases and J dropped 1; count of bases not matched to a gene: 2. Germline lookup yields CDR1 MNHEY and CDR2 SMNVEV (reference sequence). The CDR3 runs 13 residues. The CDR3: CASSEDRSYEQYF. For the CDR3, the DNA is TGTGCCAGCAGTGAGGACAGGTCCTACGAGCAGTACTTC.

This clone appeared once. This sequence joins TRBV2 and TRBJ2-2; tentatively, D is TRBD1 or TRBD2 (5 bases each). CDR1 and CDR2 from the germline V gene are SNHLY and FYNNEI. The CDR3 runs 12 residues. V was shortened by 7 bases and J by 7 bases, with 10 bases between the two germline ends. The CDR3 sequence: CASMGDVGELFF. The DNA of the CDR3 is TGTGCCAGCATGGGGGACGTCGGGGAGCTGTTTTTT.

Written as DNA, the CDR3 is TGCGCCAGCAGCTTGGATGCGAACTACGAGCAGTACTTC. It translates to CASSLDANYEQYF. J is TRBJ2-7 and V is TRBV5-1, with D hard to call. The V gene lost 0 bases and the J gene lost 3 bases, with 7 bases spanning the gap. There are 13 residues in the CDR3. Per germline, CDR1 SGHRS and CDR2 YFSETQ.

This clone was observed a few times. The DNA of the CDR3 is TGCAGTGCTACCAGGGTCGATGAGCAGTTCTTC. Encoded protein: CSATRVDEQFF. V is TRBV20-1 and J is TRBJ2-1, with D tentatively TRBD1 (5 bases). CDR1 is DFQATT and CDR2 is SNEGSKA in the germline V gene (reference sequence). The CDR3 sequence is 11 residues long. The V gene lost 4 bases and the J gene lost 8 bases, with 9 bases spanning the gap.

This clone has at least ten counts. The chain joins TRBV28 to TRBJ2-5, with D possibly TRBD2 on 5 matching bases. Germline lookup yields CDR1 MDHEN and CDR2 SYDVKM. V was shortened by 5 bases and J by 1 base, with 20 bases between the two germline ends. CDR3 length: 17 residues. CDR3 nucleotide sequence: TGTGCCAGCAGTCCTCCCCTCCCGGGATCCACCCAAGAGACCCAGTACTTC. Its translation is CASSPPLPGSTQETQYF.